The 24 T cell receptor beta chains reported below all come from one sample, sequenced in a study of T cell responses to AZD1222 COVID-19 vaccine. Method: immunoSEQ multiplex PCR; TCRdb's copy keeps in-frame clones and lacks some. The table includes under 200,000 clones, about 88% detected once. Here the sequenced sample was peripheral blood, taken on day 0 of AZD1222 vaccination. The receptors here all came from an adult in good health.

This chain uses TRBV7-6 with TRBJ1-3; D gene unclear. This CDR3 has 15 residues. Looked up from germline, CDR1 is SGHVS and CDR2 is FNYEAQ. The V end lost 5 bases, the J end lost 0 bases, and 11 bases lay between the germline ends. CDR3 sequence reads: CASSPLRDSGNTIYF. The CDR3 DNA reads as TGTGCCAGCAGCCCCCTGCGGGACTCTGGAAACACCATATATTTT.

This clone occurred a few times. The chain carries TRBV5-4 and TRBJ2-5; D is uncertain. Germline CDR1 is SGHNT and CDR2 is YYREEE (reference sequence). V lost 4 bases to trimming and J lost 5 bases, with 12 bases between them. The CDR3 extends over 13 amino acids. The CDR3 protein is CASSQPHGETQYF. For the CDR3, the DNA is TGTGCCAGCAGCCAACCCCATGGGGAGACCCAGTACTTC.

V is TRBV5-4 and J is TRBJ2-3; TRBD2 matches 11 bases. This CDR3 is 17 amino acids long. The junction had 5 bases not matched to a gene; V was cut back by 0 bases and J by 2 bases. The germline V gene has CDR1 SGHNT and CDR2 YYREEE (reference sequence). The CDR3 nucleotides are TGTGCCAGCAGCTTGGGGGGGACTAGCGGAACCACAGATACGCAGTATTTT. Protein product: CASSLGGTSGTTDTQYF.

The gene calls are TRBV5-1 and TRBJ2-1; weak D call: TRBD2 (5 bases). From germline, CDR1 is SGHRS and CDR2 YFSETQ. The length of the CDR3 is 12 residues. The V end lost 7 bases, the J end lost 5 bases, and 10 bases lay between the germline ends. The CDR3 DNA reads TGCGCCAGCGCTCGAGGGCACAATGAGCAGTTCTTC. Residues: CASARGHNEQFF.

This chain connects TRBV6-2 or TRBV6-3 to TRBJ2-5; 7 bases fit TRBD2. With V trimmed by 6 bases and J by 5 bases, 9 bases remained unmatched. CDR3 length: 14 residues. Germline V lookup: CDR1 MNHEY, CDR2 SVGEGT. For the CDR3, the DNA is TGTGCCAGCAGCCCCGGCCTAGCGGAGGAGACCCAGTACTTC. It is translated as CASSPGLAEETQYF.

This clone was counted a few times. The CDR3 nucleotides read TGTGCCAGCAGTTTGCCCGGGACTCTCTACGAGCAGTACTTC. As protein: CASSLPGTLYEQYF. The chain has TRBV28 and TRBJ2-7; D might be TRBD2 (6 bases). V shed 3 bases and J shed 3 bases, with 12 bases lying between them. In germline, CDR1 is MDHEN, CDR2 SYDVKM. CDR3 length: 14 residues.

In this sample, this clone turned up once. This chain connects TRBV27 to TRBJ1-5; TRBD1 might be the D (6 bases). This CDR3 has 15 amino acids. Trimming stripped 1 base from V and 5 bases from J, with 12 bases between. Per the germline V gene, CDR1 is MNHEY and CDR2 is SMNVEV (reference sequence). CDR3 in amino acids: CASSLFGGADQPQHF. CDR3 nucleotide sequence: TGTGCCAGCAGTTTATTCGGGGGGGCAGATCAGCCCCAGCATTTT.

The chain couples TRBV24-1 to TRBJ1-2; D gene uncertain. Germline assignment: CDR1 KGHDR and CDR2 SFDVKD. The CDR3 has 14 residues. Trimming stripped 3 bases from V and 4 bases from J, with 11 bases between. The CDR3 DNA follows: TGTGCCACCAGTGATATCGGGAGTCCCTATGGCTACACCTTC. It translates to CATSDIGSPYGYTF.

The chain joins TRBV4-2 to TRBJ1-1, with 7 bases aligning to TRBD1. CDR1 and CDR2 from the germline V gene are LGHNA and YNFKEQ. The CDR3 runs 15 residues. Trimming cost V 3 bases and J 2 bases; bases outside gene matches: 6. As DNA, the CDR3 is TGTGCCAGCAGCCAGGGGGGACAGTTAAACACTGAAGCTTTCTTT. Its translation: CASSQGGQLNTEAFF.

The rearrangement links TRBV19 to TRBJ1-3, with D possibly TRBD1 on 6 matching bases. The V gene lost 6 bases and the J gene lost 3 bases, with 15 bases spanning the gap. The CDR3 is made up of 15 amino acids. Per the germline V gene, CDR1 is LNHDA and CDR2 is SQIVND (reference sequence). The CDR3 region has the DNA TGTGCCAGTAGCCTTTTGGGGGGCAGTGGAAACACCATATATTTT. Translated: CASSLLGGSGNTIYF. The full variable domain, completed using reference TRBV19 and TRBJ1-3, is DGGITQSPKYLFRKEGQNVTLSCEQNLNHDAMYWYRQDPGQGLRLIYYSQIVNDFQKGDIAEGYSVSREKKESFPLTVTSAQKNPTAFYLCASSLLGGSGNTIYFGEGSWLTVV.

The J gene is TRBJ1-6, the V gene TRBV2; no clear D. Germline assignment: CDR1 SNHLY and CDR2 FYNNEI. The CDR3 spans 15 residues. Between the trimmed V and J ends, which lost 3 bases and 2 bases, there was a span of 8 bases. This CDR3 reads CASSEKLTYNSPLHF. CDR3 bases: TGTGCCAGCAGTGAGAAGCTAACCTATAATTCACCCCTCCACTTT.

This clone was recorded a few times. This chain links TRBV2 with TRBJ1-3; D possibly corresponds to TRBD1 (6 bases). Germline lookup yields CDR1 SNHLY and CDR2 FYNNEI. The CDR3 is made up of 16 amino acids. Trimming took 6 bases from V and 2 from J, leaving 17 bases between them. Here the CDR3 reads CASRYTQGTPGNTIYF. DNA for the CDR3: TGTGCCAGCAGGTACACCCAGGGGACCCCTGGAAACACCATATATTTT. Looking up the rest from reference TRBV2 and TRBJ1-3 gives the full variable domain: EPEVTQTPSHQVTQMGQEVILRCVPISNHLYFYWYRQILGQKVEFLVSFYNNEISEKSEIFDDQFSVERPDGSNFTLKIRSTKLEDSAMYFCASRYTQGTPGNTIYFGEGSWLTVV.

By frequency in the sample, this clone is medium-sized. The V gene is TRBV6-1, the J gene TRBJ1-2, with TRBD1 identical over 9 bases. Germline V CDR1 and CDR2: MNHNS, SASEGT. Trimming removed 0 bases from V and 4 bases from J; junction bases left unmatched: 3. The CDR3 extends over 15 amino acids. The CDR3 DNA is TGTGCCAGCAGTGAAGCGGGACAGGGCTCCTATGGCTACACCTTC. Translation gives CASSEAGQGSYGYTF.

V and J are TRBV27 and TRBJ1-6, with D perhaps matching TRBD1 (5 bases). The CDR3 consists of 15 residues. Germline CDR1 is MNHEY and CDR2 is SMNVEV (reference sequence). V lost 6 bases to trimming and J lost 4 bases, with 13 bases between them. The CDR3 here is CASSPLGLYNSPLHF. The CDR3 region has the DNA TGTGCCAGCAGCCCCTTGGGACTTTATAATTCACCCCTCCACTTT.

The V call is TRBV27, the J call TRBJ1-1; the D gene is possibly TRBD1 (5 bases). The germline V and J ends were trimmed by 5 bases and 3 bases, with 16 bases remaining between them. CDR1 is MNHEY and CDR2 is SMNVEV in the germline V gene (reference sequence). The CDR3 has 15 residues. The CDR3 bases are TGTGCCAGCAGTATGGCACAGGAGTTGCACACTGAAGCTTTCTTT. Encoded protein: CASSMAQELHTEAFF.

The sample holds many counts of this clone. The chain couples TRBV7-9 to TRBJ1-4; D is uncertain. V lost 1 base and J lost 7, with 7 bases in between. The CDR3 is made up of 13 amino acids. Germline values: CDR1 SEHNR, CDR2 FQNEAQ (reference sequence). CDR3 sequence: CASSLGWGEKLFF. CDR3 nucleotide sequence: TGTGCCAGCAGCTTAGGTTGGGGTGAAAAACTGTTTTTT.

V usage is TRBV28 and J usage is TRBJ1-4; D is unresolved. CDR3 length: 12 amino acids. V lost 4 bases, J lost 11 bases, and 11 bases lay in between. CDR1 and CDR2 (germline): MDHEN, SYDVKM. The CDR3 protein is CASSWTGRKLFF. CDR3 DNA: TGTGCCAGCAGTTGGACTGGACGGAAACTGTTTTTT.

This clone was counted only a few times. This rearrangement joins TRBV4-3 to TRBJ1-2, with a weak D call TRBD1 (6 bases). This CDR3 contains 16 residues. The V gene lost 0 bases and the J gene lost 5 bases, with 16 bases spanning the gap. Germline V CDR1 and CDR2: LGHNA, YSLEER. Here the CDR3 DNA reads TGCGCCAGCAGCCAAGATCGAGGGGGACTGGTATATGGCTACACCTTC. It translates to CASSQDRGGLVYGYTF.

The V and J genes are TRBV6-5 and TRBJ1-1; the D gene is possibly TRBD1 (5 bases). The CDR3 totals 14 residues. In germline, CDR1 is MNHEY, CDR2 SVGAGI. Trimming removed 5 bases from V and 5 bases from J, with 15 bases in between. In DNA, the CDR3 is TGTGCCAGCAGTCCACTCGCAAGGGGTACTGAAGCTTTCTTT. Translated, it gives CASSPLARGTEAFF.

The V gene is TRBV27, the J gene TRBJ2-7, with D possibly being TRBD2 (7 bases). Germline CDR1 reads MNHEY; CDR2 reads SMNVEV (reference sequence). V was clipped by 9 bases and J by 3 bases, with 21 bases between them. This CDR3 is built from 15 residues. Here the CDR3 DNA reads TGTGCCAGTTCTTACACAAAGGGGGGGAGCTACGAGCAGTACTTC. It translates to CASSYTKGGSYEQYF.

J is TRBJ2-3 and V is TRBV7-2, with a possible D match to TRBD2 (6 bases). V lost 4 bases to trimming and J lost 0 bases, with 20 bases between them. Germline lookup yields CDR1 SGHTA and CDR2 FQGNSA. There are 18 residues in the CDR3. The CDR3 region is CASSSLARTLASTDTQYF. CDR3 bases: TGTGCCAGCAGCTCTCTAGCGAGAACTCTTGCTAGCACAGATACGCAGTATTTT.

This chain links TRBV4-3 with TRBJ1-2, with unresolved D. Between the trimmed V and J ends, which lost 0 bases and 3 bases, there was a span of 11 bases. CDR3 length: 15 residues. Germline assignment: CDR1 LGHNA and CDR2 YSLEER. CDR3 residues: CASSQEGGSYYGYTF. Written as DNA, the CDR3 is TGCGCCAGCAGCCAAGAGGGCGGTTCCTACTATGGCTACACCTTC.

The genes are TRBV4-2 and TRBJ1-2; D possibly corresponds to TRBD1 (6 bases). The ends were cut back, 0 bases at V and 0 bases at J, with 17 bases in the middle. The germline CDR1 and CDR2 sequences are LGHNA and YNFKEQ. CDR3 length: 18 residues. CDR3: CASSQEVGQSAPNYGYTF. The CDR3 DNA sequence: TGTGCCAGCAGCCAAGAGGTTGGACAGTCTGCCCCTAACTATGGCTACACCTTC.

The chain's CDR3 is CASRDPPVEQYF. Written as DNA, the CDR3 is TGTGCCAGCCGGGACCCACCGGTCGAGCAGTACTTC. This chain connects TRBV2 to TRBJ2-7; tentatively, D is TRBD1 or TRBD2 (5 bases each). The CDR3 consists of 12 residues. V dropped 8 bases and J dropped 6 bases, with 14 bases sitting between them. Germline CDR1 SNHLY, CDR2 FYNNEI.